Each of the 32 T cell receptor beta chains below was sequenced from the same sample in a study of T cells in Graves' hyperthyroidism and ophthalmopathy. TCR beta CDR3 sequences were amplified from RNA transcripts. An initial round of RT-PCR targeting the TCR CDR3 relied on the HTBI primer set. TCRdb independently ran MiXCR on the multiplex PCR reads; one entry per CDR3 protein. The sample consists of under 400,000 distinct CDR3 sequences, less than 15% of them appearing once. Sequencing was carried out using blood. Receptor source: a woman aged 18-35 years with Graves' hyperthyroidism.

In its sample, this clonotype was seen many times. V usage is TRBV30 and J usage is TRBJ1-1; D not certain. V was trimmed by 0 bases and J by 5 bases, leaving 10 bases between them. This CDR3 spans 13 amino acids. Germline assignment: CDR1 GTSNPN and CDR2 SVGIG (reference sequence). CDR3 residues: CAWSVSGITEAFF. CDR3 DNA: TGTGCCTGGAGTGTATCAGGCATTACTGAAGCTTTCTTT. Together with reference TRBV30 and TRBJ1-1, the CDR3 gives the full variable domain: SQTIHQWPATLVQPVGSPLSLECTVEGTSNPNLYWYRQAAGRGLQLLFYSVGIGQISSEVPQNLSASRPQDRQFILSSKKLLLSDSGFYLCAWSVSGITEAFFGQGTRLTVV.

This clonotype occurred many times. The CDR3 DNA is TGTGCCAGCAGTTACTCGAATGAAGAGCAGTACTTC. Its protein product is CASSYSNEEQYF. V and J are TRBV6-2 or TRBV6-3 and TRBJ2-7; D is undetermined. CDR1 is MNHEY, CDR2 SVGEGT, per germline. The CDR3 is made up of 12 amino acids. Trimming left V 0 bases short and J 7 bases short, with 7 bases between.

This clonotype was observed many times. In nucleotides, the CDR3 is TGTGCCAGCAGTTACTCTCTCGCGGCTAGCCAAGAGACCCAGTACTTC. Its translation is CASSYSLAASQETQYF. The chain is built from TRBV6-2 or TRBV6-3 and TRBJ2-5; D gene uncertain. From germline, CDR1 is MNHEY and CDR2 SVGEGT. With 0 bases removed from V and 1 base from J, the gap between germline ends came to 12 bases. The CDR3 spans 16 residues.

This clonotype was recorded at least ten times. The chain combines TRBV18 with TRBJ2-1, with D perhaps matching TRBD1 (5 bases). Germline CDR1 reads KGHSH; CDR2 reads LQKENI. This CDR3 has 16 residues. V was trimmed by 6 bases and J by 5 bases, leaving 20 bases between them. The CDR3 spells CASSPMGSGWDNEQFF. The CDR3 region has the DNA TGTGCCAGCTCGCCTATGGGGTCAGGGTGGGACAATGAGCAGTTCTTC.

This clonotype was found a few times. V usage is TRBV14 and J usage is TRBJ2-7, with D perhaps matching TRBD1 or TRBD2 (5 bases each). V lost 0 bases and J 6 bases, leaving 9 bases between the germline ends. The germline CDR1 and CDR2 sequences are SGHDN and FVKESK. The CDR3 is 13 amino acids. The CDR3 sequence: CASSQERGAEQYF. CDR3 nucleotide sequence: TGTGCCAGCAGCCAAGAAAGGGGAGCCGAGCAGTACTTC.

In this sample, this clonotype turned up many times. CDR3 in DNA: TGTGCCAGCAGGTTCCCAGGGGCCTCCTACGAGCAGTACTTC. Translation gives CASRFPGASYEQYF. This chain uses TRBV2 with TRBJ2-7, with D possibly being TRBD1 (6 bases). Germline loops: CDR1 SNHLY, CDR2 FYNNEI. Trimming stripped 6 bases from V and 0 bases from J, with 12 bases between. The CDR3 is 14 residues long.

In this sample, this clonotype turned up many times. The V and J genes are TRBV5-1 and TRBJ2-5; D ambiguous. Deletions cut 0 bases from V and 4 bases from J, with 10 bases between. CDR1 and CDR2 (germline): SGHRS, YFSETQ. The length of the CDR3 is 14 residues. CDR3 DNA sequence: TGCGCCAGCAGCTTGGCAGTAGGACGAGAGACCCAGTACTTC. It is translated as CASSLAVGRETQYF.

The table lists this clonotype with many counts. CDR3: CASSHFRLRTSGRFPYEQYF. The CDR3 DNA reads as TGTGCCAGCAGCCACTTCCGATTACGAACTAGCGGGAGATTCCCCTACGAGCAGTACTTC. The genes are TRBV13 and TRBJ2-7; 11 bases map to TRBD2. The CDR3 loop spans 20 amino acids. The germline CDR1 and CDR2 sequences are PRHDT and FYEKMQ (reference sequence). The trim removed 5 bases at V and 2 bases at J, leaving 20 bases unmatched.

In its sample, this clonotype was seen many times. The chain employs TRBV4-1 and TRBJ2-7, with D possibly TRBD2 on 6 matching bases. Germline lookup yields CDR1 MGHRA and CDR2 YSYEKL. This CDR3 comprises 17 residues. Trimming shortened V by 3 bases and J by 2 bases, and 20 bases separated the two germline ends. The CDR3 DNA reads TGCGCCAGCAGCCAGCCTCTTACTAGCCTTACGCCCTACGAGCAGTACTTC. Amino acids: CASSQPLTSLTPYEQYF.

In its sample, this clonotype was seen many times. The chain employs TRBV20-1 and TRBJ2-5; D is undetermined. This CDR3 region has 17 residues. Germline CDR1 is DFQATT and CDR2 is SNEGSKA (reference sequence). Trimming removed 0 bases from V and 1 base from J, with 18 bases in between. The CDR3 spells CSARDSGAGMFQETQYF. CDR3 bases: TGCAGTGCTAGAGATTCGGGTGCAGGAATGTTCCAAGAGACCCAGTACTTC.

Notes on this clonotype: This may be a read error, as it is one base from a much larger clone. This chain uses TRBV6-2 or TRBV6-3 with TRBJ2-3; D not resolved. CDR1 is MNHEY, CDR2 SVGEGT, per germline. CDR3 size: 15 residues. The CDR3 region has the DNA TGTGCCAGCAGATACTCAGGTCGCCCCACAGATACGCAGTATTTT. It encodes CASRYSGRPTDTQYF.

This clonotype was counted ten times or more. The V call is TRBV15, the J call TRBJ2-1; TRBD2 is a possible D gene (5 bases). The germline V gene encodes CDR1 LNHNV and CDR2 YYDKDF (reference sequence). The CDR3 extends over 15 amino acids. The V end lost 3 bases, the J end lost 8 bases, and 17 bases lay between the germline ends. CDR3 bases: TGTGCCACCAGCAGTTCAAGGATCGGGCGGGATGAGCAGTTCTTC. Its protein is CATSSSRIGRDEQFF.

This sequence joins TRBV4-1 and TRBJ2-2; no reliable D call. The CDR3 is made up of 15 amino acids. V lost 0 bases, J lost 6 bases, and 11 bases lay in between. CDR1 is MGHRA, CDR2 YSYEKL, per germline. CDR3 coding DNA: TGCGCCAGCAGCCAAGATTGGTGGGCGTCCGGGGAGCTGTTTTTT. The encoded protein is CASSQDWWASGELFF.

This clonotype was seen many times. CDR3 coding DNA: TGTGCCAGCAGTCCCCGGACAGGGGACGCGCGCGAGCAGTACTTC. Protein product: CASSPRTGDAREQYF. The chain recombines TRBV12-3 or TRBV12-4 with TRBJ2-7; 9 bases map to TRBD1. The CDR3 contains 15 residues. After removal of 5 bases from V and 6 bases from J, the junction contained 11 bases not matched to a gene.

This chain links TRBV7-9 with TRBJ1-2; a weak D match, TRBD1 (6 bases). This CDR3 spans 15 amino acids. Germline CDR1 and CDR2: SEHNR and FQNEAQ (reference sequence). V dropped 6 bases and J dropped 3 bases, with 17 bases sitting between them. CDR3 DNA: TGTGCCAGCAGAGAGGGTGGGGGGGGCGACTATGGCTACACCTTC. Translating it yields CASREGGGGDYGYTF.

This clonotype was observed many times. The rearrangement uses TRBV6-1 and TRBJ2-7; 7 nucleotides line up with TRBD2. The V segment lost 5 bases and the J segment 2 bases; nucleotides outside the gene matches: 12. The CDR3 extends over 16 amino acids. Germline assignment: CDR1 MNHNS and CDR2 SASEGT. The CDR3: CASSRTAGELTYEQYF. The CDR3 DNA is TGTGCCAGCAGTAGGACGGCGGGGGAATTAACCTACGAGCAGTACTTC.

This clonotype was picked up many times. The CDR3 DNA is TGTGCCAGCAGCCCCCGGGGGGTGAACACCGGGGAGCTGTTTTTT. Amino acid sequence: CASSPRGVNTGELFF. This chain links TRBV11-2 with TRBJ2-2; 7 bases agree with TRBD2. The germline V gene encodes CDR1 SGHAT and CDR2 FQNNGV. CDR3 size: 15 residues. With 5 bases clipped from V and 1 base from J, the junction kept 4 bases outside the gene matches.

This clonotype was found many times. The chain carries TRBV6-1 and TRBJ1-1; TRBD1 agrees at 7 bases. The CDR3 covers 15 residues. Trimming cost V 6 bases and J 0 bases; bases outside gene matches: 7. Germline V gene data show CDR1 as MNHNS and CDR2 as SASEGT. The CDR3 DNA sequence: TGTGCCAGCAGCCAGACAGGGTCCCTGAACACTGAAGCTTTCTTT. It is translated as CASSQTGSLNTEAFF.

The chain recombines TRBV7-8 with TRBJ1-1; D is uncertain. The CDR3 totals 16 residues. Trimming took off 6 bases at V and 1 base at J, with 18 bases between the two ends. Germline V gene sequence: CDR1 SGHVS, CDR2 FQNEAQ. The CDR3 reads CASRILYKTSNTEAFF. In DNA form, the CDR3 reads TGTGCCAGCAGAATTCTCTACAAAACCTCGAACACTGAAGCTTTCTTT. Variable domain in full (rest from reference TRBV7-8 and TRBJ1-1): GAGVSQSPRYKVAKRGQDVALRCDPISGHVSLFWYQQALGQGPEFLTYFQNEAQLDKSGLPSDRFFAERPEGSVSTLKIQRTQQEDSAVYLCASRILYKTSNTEAFFGQGTRLTVV.

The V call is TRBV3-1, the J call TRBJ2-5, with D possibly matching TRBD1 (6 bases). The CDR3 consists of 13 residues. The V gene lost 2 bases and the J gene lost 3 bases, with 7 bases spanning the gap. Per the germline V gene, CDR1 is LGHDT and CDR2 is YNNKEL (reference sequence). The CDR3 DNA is TGTGCCAGCAGCCAAACAGGGAAAGAGACCCAGTACTTC. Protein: CASSQTGKETQYF.

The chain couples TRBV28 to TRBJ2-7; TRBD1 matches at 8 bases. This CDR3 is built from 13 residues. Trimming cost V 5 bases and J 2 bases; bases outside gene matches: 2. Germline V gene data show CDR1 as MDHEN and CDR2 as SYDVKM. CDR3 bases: TGTGCCAGCAGTGGGGACAGGACCTACGAGCAGTACTTC. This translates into CASSGDRTYEQYF.

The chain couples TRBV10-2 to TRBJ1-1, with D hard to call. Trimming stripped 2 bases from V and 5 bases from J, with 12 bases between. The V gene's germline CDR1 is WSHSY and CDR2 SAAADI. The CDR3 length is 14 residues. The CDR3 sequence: CASSEAVRRTEAFF. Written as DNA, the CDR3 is TGCGCCAGCAGTGAGGCGGTCCGTCGAACTGAAGCTTTCTTT.

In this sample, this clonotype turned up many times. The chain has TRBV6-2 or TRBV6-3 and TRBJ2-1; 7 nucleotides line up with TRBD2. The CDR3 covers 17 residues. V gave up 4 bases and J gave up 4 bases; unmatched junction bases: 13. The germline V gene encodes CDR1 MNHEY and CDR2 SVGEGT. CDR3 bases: TGTGCCAGCAGTTTCCCTCCATCGGCTAGCGGTTACAATGAGCAGTTCTTC. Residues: CASSFPPSASGYNEQFF.

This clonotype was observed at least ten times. The CDR3 sequence: CASSRYYQYYEQYF. DNA for the CDR3: TGTGCCAGCAGTAGGTACTACCAATACTACGAGCAGTACTTC. The chain carries TRBV6-2 or TRBV6-3 and TRBJ2-7; D unclear. The CDR3 loop spans 14 amino acids. Trimming stripped 5 bases from V and 3 bases from J, with 14 bases between. Germline V gene data show CDR1 as MNHEY and CDR2 as SVGEGT.

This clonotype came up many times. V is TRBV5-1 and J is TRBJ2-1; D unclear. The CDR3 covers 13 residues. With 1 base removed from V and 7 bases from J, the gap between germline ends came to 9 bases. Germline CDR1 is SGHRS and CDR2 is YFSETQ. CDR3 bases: TGCGCCAGCAGCTTGTTAGGAGTTAATGAGCAGTTCTTC. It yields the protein CASSLLGVNEQFF. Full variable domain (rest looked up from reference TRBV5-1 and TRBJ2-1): KAGVTQTPRYLIKTRGQQVTLSCSPISGHRSVSWYQQTPGQGLQFLFEYFSETQRNKGNFPGRFSGRQFSNSRSEMNVSTLELGDSALYLCASSLLGVNEQFFGPGTRLTVL.

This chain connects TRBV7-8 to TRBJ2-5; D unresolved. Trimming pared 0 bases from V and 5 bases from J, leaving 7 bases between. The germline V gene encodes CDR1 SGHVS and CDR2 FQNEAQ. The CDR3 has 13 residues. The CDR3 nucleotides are TGTGCCAGCAGCTTAGCAGGGAAGGAGACCCAGTACTTC. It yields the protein CASSLAGKETQYF.

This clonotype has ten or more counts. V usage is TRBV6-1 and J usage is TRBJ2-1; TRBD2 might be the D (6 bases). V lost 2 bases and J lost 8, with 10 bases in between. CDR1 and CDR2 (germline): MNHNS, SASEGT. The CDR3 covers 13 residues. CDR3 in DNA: TGTGCCAGCAGTGAACGGCTAGCGCATGAGCAGTTCTTC. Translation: CASSERLAHEQFF.

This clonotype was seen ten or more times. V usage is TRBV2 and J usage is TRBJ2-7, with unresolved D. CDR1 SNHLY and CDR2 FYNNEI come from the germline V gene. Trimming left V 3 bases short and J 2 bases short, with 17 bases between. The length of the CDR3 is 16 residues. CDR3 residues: CASSEDRQVGTYEQYF. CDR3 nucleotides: TGTGCCAGCAGTGAGGATAGGCAGGTGGGGACCTACGAGCAGTACTTC.

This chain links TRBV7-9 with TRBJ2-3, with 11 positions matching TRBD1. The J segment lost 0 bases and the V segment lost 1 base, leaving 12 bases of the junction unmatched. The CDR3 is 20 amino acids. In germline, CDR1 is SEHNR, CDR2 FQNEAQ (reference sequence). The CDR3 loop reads CASSLVFLGDRGGSTDTQYF. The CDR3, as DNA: TGTGCCAGCAGCTTAGTTTTCTTAGGGGACAGGGGGGGGAGCACAGATACGCAGTATTTT. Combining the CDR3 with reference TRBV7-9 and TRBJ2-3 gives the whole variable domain DTGVSQNPRHKITKRGQNVTFRCDPISEHNRLYWYRQTLGQGPEFLTYFQNEAQLEKSRLLSDRFSAERPKGSFSTLEIQRTEQGDSAMYLCASSLVFLGDRGGSTDTQYFGPGTRLTVL.

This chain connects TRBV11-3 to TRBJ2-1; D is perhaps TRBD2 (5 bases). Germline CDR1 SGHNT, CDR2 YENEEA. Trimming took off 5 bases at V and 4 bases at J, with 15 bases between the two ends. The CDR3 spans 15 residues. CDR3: CASSPLGSGYNEQFF. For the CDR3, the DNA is TGTGCCAGCAGCCCCCTTGGGTCGGGGTACAATGAGCAGTTCTTC.

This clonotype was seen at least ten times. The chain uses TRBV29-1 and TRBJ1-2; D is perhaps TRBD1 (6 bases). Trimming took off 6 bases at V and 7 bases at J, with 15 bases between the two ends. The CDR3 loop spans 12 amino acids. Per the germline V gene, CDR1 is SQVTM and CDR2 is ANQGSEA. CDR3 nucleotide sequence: TGCAGCGTCCCAGGCAGGGGACGTGGCTACACCTTC. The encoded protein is CSVPGRGRGYTF.

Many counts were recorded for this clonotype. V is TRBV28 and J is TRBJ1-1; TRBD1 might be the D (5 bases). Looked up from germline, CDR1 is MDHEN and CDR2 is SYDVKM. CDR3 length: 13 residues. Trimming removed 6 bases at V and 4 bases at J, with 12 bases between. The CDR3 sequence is CASRGVFLTEAFF. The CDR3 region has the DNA TGTGCCAGCAGGGGGGTTTTTCTCACTGAAGCTTTCTTT.